These 17 T cell receptor beta chains came from one sample sequenced in a study of T-cell reconstitution after alpha-beta-depleted transplantation in children. This sample's TCRbeta library carried unique molecular identifier barcodes. In TCRdb, the PCR reads were re-called with MiXCR into one record per CDR3 protein. The table records roughly 120,000 distinct CDR3 sequences, 23% of them present only once. The material was PBMCs, mostly from graft donor cells, obtained 180 days after TCRalphabeta/CD19-depleted stem cell transplant. These receptors all stem from a male patient aged 2 to 10 who had a stem cell transplant for chronic granulomatous disease, so the T cells may come from the graft donor.

This clonotype was seen only a few times. The gene calls are TRBV12-3 or TRBV12-4 and TRBJ2-5; weak D call: TRBD1 (6 bases). The CDR3 is 14 amino acids. Trimming cost V 3 bases and J 1 base, with 9 bases left between them. CDR3 amino acids: CASSLSGVQETQYF. DNA for the CDR3: TGTGCCAGCAGTTTGTCAGGGGTCCAAGAGACCCAGTACTTC.

Ten or more counts support this clonotype. V usage is TRBV29-1 and J usage is TRBJ2-3, with TRBD2 matching over 8 bases. The CDR3 is 14 amino acids. V gave up 4 bases and J gave up 3 bases; unmatched junction bases: 6. The germline V gene has CDR1 SQVTM and CDR2 ANQGSEA. In nucleotides, the CDR3 is TGCAGCGTTGGGCGAGCGGGAGCAACAGATACGCAGTATTTT. Amino acid sequence: CSVGRAGATDTQYF.

The sample holds a few counts of this clonotype. This chain joins TRBV4-1 and TRBJ2-5, with TRBD2 matching 9 bases. The CDR3 totals 16 residues. V trimming: 2 bases; J trimming: 5 bases; junction bases outside the gene matches: 9. The germline CDR1 and CDR2 sequences are MGHRA and YSYEKL. The chain's CDR3 is CASSQTIAGAGETQYF. The CDR3 DNA reads as TGCGCCAGCAGCCAAACAATAGCGGGGGCAGGGGAGACCCAGTACTTC.

This clonotype was seen only a few times. J is TRBJ1-1 and V is TRBV29-1, with D tentatively TRBD1 (5 bases). The germline gives CDR1 SQVTM, CDR2 ANQGSEA. This CDR3 has 13 amino acids. V lost 4 bases to trimming and J lost 1 base, with 10 bases between them. The CDR3 reads CSVGDQWNTEAFF. CDR3 nucleotide sequence: TGCAGCGTTGGGGACCAGTGGAACACTGAAGCTTTCTTT.

This clonotype has only a few counts. J is TRBJ2-3 and V is TRBV7-9; no firm D call. The CDR3 consists of 17 residues. Per the germline V gene, CDR1 is SEHNR and CDR2 is FQNEAQ (reference sequence). V was shortened by 5 bases and J by 4 bases, with 22 bases between the two germline ends. The CDR3 coding sequence is TGTGCCAGCAGCCAACCACTTCTGCCATTGGGTCCAGATACGCAGTATTTT. Translated, it gives CASSQPLLPLGPDTQYF. The full variable domain, its missing parts supplied by reference TRBV7-9 and TRBJ2-3, is DTGVSQNPRHKITKRGQNVTFRCDPISEHNRLYWYRQTLGQGPEFLTYFQNEAQLEKSRLLSDRFSAERPKGSFSTLEIQRTEQGDSAMYLCASSQPLLPLGPDTQYFGPGTRLTVL.

This clonotype has only one observation. The rearrangement uses TRBV5-1 and TRBJ2-7; the D call may be TRBD1 or TRBD2 (5 bases each). Trimming cost V 4 bases and J 3 bases, with 17 bases left between them. The CDR3 extends over 15 amino acids. Germline CDR1 SGHRS, CDR2 YFSETQ. CDR3 nucleotide sequence: TGCGCCAGCAGCATGAGCTGGGGACGGATCTACGAGCAGTACTTC. Its translation is CASSMSWGRIYEQYF.

The rearrangement uses TRBV12-3 or TRBV12-4 and TRBJ2-7; TRBD2 matches at 14 bases. V trimming: 3 bases; J trimming: 8 bases; junction bases outside the gene matches: 6. The CDR3 extends over 15 amino acids. DNA of the CDR3: TGTGCCAGCAGTTTTCTGGGACTAGCGGGAGAGAAGCAGTACTTC. It yields the protein CASSFLGLAGEKQYF.

The gene calls are TRBV20-1 and TRBJ2-1, with 7 bases fitting TRBD2. V lost 8 bases to trimming and J lost 5 bases; unmatched junction nucleotides: 9. The CDR3 spans 13 residues. The V gene's germline CDR1 is DFQATT and CDR2 SNEGSKA (reference sequence). CDR3 DNA sequence: TGCAGTACTCTAGCGGTTTTGGACAATGAGCAGTTCTTC. It codes for CSTLAVLDNEQFF.

This clonotype was counted at least ten times. The rearrangement uses TRBV5-5 and TRBJ2-2; 9 bases are a match to TRBD2. Germline loops: CDR1 SGHKS, CDR2 YYEKEE (reference sequence). Trimming at V came to 0 bases and at J to 0 bases, leaving 6 bases not matched to a gene. The CDR3 is made up of 18 amino acids. The CDR3 DNA follows: TGTGCCAGCAGCTTGGGACTAGCGGCTTTCGCGAACACCGGGGAGCTGTTTTTT. It encodes CASSLGLAAFANTGELFF.

V is TRBV6-5 and J is TRBJ1-5; D gene uncertain. Per the germline V gene, CDR1 is MNHEY and CDR2 is SVGAGI. Trimming cost V 2 bases and J 3 bases, with 8 bases left between them. The CDR3 contains 14 residues. CDR3 sequence reads: CASSYGPANQPQHF. DNA of the CDR3: TGTGCCAGCAGTTACGGGCCCGCCAATCAGCCCCAGCATTTT.

This clonotype has only one observation. The V gene is TRBV10-3, the J gene TRBJ2-1; D ambiguous. The CDR3 contains 15 residues. Germline V gene data show CDR1 as ENHRY and CDR2 as SYGVKD. Trimming took off 4 bases at V and 5 bases at J, with 15 bases between the two ends. The chain's CDR3 is CAISGPPGKNNEQFF. The CDR3 DNA reads TGTGCCATCAGTGGGCCCCCCGGAAAGAACAATGAGCAGTTCTTC.

This clonotype was recorded a few times. The genes are TRBV5-1 and TRBJ2-1; D may be TRBD2 (5 bases). The V gene lost 4 bases and the J gene lost 4 bases, with 21 bases spanning the gap. Germline CDR1 and CDR2: SGHRS and YFSETQ. This CDR3 is built from 17 residues. CDR3 sequence reads: CASSPELGTLPYNEQFF. The CDR3 nucleotides are TGCGCCAGCAGCCCGGAACTAGGAACCCTGCCGTACAATGAGCAGTTCTTC. The full variable domain, with the rest looked up from reference TRBV5-1 and TRBJ2-1, is KAGVTQTPRYLIKTRGQQVTLSCSPISGHRSVSWYQQTPGQGLQFLFEYFSETQRNKGNFPGRFSGRQFSNSRSEMNVSTLELGDSALYLCASSPELGTLPYNEQFFGPGTRLTVL.

This clonotype occurred a few times. The V and J genes are TRBV7-2 and TRBJ1-6; possible D gene TRBD1, 5 bases. Deletions cut 6 bases from V and 0 bases from J, with 12 bases between. CDR3 length: 16 amino acids. Germline CDR1 reads SGHTA; CDR2 reads FQGNSA. This chain's CDR3 is CASRPGGSSYNSPLHF. The CDR3 region has the DNA TGTGCCAGCAGACCGGGGGGGAGCTCCTATAATTCACCCCTCCACTTT.

A word on this clonotype: It may be a read error: a sequence one base away is much more abundant. V gene TRBV5-5 combines with J gene TRBJ2-2, with TRBD1 matching 8 bases. The CDR3 length is 18 residues. Per the germline V gene, CDR1 is SGHKS and CDR2 is YYEKEE (reference sequence). With V trimmed by 3 bases and J by 0 bases, 10 bases remained unmatched. The CDR3 DNA sequence: TGTGCCAGCAGCTCGGAGCGGGCAGGGGGCACGAACACCGGGGAGCTGTTTTTT. Residues: CASSSERAGGTNTGELFF.

V gene TRBV20-1 combines with J gene TRBJ1-1, with D unresolved. Trimming took off 4 bases at V and 1 base at J, with 7 bases between the two ends. This CDR3 contains 12 residues. In germline, CDR1 is DFQATT, CDR2 SNEGSKA (reference sequence). DNA for the CDR3: TGCAGTGCTAAAGACTGGAACACTGAAGCTTTCTTT. Its translation is CSAKDWNTEAFF.

The V call is TRBV4-2, the J call TRBJ2-1; D tentatively reads TRBD1 or TRBD2 (5 bases each). This CDR3 is built from 15 residues. From germline, CDR1 is LGHNA and CDR2 YNFKEQ. Between the trimmed V and J ends, which lost 2 bases and 10 bases, there was a span of 18 bases. CDR3 in DNA: TGTGCCAGCAGCCAACGGGACGACGAGGGGTCGGAGCAGTTCTTC. This encodes CASSQRDDEGSEQFF.

In its sample, this clonotype was seen many times. DNA of the CDR3: TGCAGTGCTAGAGAAGGTCCGCCCGAGCAGTTCTTC. Translating it yields CSAREGPPEQFF. The J gene is TRBJ2-1, the V gene TRBV20-1; D remains unclear. The CDR3 is made up of 12 amino acids. Trimming removed 0 bases from V and 10 bases from J, with 10 bases in between. Per germline, CDR1 DFQATT and CDR2 SNEGSKA (reference sequence).